The clone carrying this T cell receptor beta chain was recorded many times. Its antigen is undetermined. This entry belongs to a study of blood T cells in healthy people across ages. Study results and limitations: A strong correlation was seen between TCR beta diversity and naive T cell percentage.

A J-beta primer mix and a sample-barcoded 5' primer were used in a second PCR of about 6 to 12 cycles. Samples each returned at least 2.5 million CDR3-containing paired-end reads. From the 5' RACE reads, TCRdb called clonotypes with MiXCR, one entry per CDR3 protein. The profile shows approximately 1,700,000 distinct CDR3 sequences, 30% to 40% of them singletons. The CDR3 length is 13 residues. Trimming took off 3 bases at V and 0 bases at J, with 5 bases between the two ends. Germline CDR1 reads SGHTA; CDR2 reads FQGNSA. This receptor was identified in a human donor in good health. The sample was blood. This chain uses TRBV7-2 with TRBJ1-1; no definite D call. Here the CDR3 reads CASSFNVNTEAFF. CDR3 nucleotide sequence: TGTGCCAGCAGCTTCAACGTGAACACTGAAGCTTTCTTT.